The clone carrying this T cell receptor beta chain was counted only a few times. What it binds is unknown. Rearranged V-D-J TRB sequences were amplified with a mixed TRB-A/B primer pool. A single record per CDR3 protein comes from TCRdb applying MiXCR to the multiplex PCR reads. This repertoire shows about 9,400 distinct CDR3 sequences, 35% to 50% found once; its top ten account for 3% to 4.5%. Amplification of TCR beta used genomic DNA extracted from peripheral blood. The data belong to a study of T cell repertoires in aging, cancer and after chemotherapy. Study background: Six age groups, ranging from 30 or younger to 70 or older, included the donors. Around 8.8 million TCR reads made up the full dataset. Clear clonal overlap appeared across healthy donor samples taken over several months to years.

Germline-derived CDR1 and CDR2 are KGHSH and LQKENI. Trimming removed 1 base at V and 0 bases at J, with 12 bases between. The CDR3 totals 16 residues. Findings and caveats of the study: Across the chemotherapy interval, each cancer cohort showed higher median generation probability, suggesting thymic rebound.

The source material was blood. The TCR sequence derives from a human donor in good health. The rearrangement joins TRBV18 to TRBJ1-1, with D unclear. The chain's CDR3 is CASSPRVLAVNTEAFF. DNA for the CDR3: TGTGCCAGCTCACCACGGGTTCTTGCGGTGAACACTGAAGCTTTCTTT. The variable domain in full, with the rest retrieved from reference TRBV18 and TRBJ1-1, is NAGVMQNPRHLVRRRGQEARLRCSPMKGHSHVYWYRQLPEEGLKFMVYLQKENIIDESGMPKERFSAEFPKEGPSILRIQQVVRGDSAAYFCASSPRVLAVNTEAFFGQGTRLTVV.